This TCR beta chain was obtained from a study of cytomegalovirus exposure and HLA in healthy donors. The donors formed part of the approximately 130-subject validation cohort, distinct from the approximately 670-subject first cohort. Clones were read by immunoSEQ multiplex PCR, and TCRdb kept only the in-frame ones, dropping some. The profile covers about 120,000 clones, with roughly 89% appearing a single time and 2% to 2.5% taken by the ten largest. Overall study results and limits: As was reported, the classifier diagnosed cytomegalovirus status with high specificity and sensitivity.

In the case of this clone: What it binds is not known.

CDR3 length: 12 residues. Germline V gene sequence: CDR1 LNHNV, CDR2 YYDKDF (reference sequence). Trimming removed 1 base from V and 5 bases from J, with 5 bases in between. The receptor comes from a young woman in good health and CMV-seronegative. Sequenced: PBMCs. V is TRBV15 and J is TRBJ2-5; unclear D gene. The CDR3 sequence: CATSRGRETQYF. As DNA, the CDR3 is TGTGCCACCAGCAGAGGTCGGGAGACCCAGTACTTC.